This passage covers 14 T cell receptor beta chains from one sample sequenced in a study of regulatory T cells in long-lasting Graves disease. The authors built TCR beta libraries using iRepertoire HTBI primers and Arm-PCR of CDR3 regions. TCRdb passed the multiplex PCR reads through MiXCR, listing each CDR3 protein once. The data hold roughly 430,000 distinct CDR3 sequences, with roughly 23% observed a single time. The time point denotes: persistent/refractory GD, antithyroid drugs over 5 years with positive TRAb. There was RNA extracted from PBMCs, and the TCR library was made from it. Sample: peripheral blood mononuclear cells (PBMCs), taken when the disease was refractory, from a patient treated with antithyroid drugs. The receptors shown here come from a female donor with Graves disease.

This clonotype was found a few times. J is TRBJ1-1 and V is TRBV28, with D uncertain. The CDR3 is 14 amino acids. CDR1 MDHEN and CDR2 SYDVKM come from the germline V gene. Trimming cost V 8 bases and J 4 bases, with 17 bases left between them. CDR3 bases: TGTGCCAGCTCCCAAGGATACACCCGCACTGAAGCTTTCTTT. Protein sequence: CASSQGYTRTEAFF.

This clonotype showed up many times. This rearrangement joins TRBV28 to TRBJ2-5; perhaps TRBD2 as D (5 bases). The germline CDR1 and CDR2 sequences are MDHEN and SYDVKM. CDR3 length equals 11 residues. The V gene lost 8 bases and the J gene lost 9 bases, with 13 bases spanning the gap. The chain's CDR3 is CASGDYGAQYF. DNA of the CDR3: TGTGCCAGCGGAGACTACGGGGCCCAGTACTTC. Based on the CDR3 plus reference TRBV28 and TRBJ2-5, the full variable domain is DVKVTQSSRYLVKRTGEKVFLECVQDMDHENMFWYRQDPGLGLRLIYFSYDVKMKEKGDIPEGYSVSREKKERFSLILESASTNQTSMYLCASGDYGAQYFGPGTRLLVL.

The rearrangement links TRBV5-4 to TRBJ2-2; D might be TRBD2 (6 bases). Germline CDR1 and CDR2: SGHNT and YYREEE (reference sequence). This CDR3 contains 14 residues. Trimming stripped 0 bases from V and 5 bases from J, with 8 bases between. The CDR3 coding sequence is TGTGCCAGCAGCTTGGCGGGAGAAACCGGGGAGCTGTTTTTT. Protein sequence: CASSLAGETGELFF.

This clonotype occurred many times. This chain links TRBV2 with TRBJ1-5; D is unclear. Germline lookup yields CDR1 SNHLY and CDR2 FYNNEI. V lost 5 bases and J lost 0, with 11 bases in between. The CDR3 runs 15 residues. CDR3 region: CASSLTVVSNQPQHF. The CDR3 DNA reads TGTGCCAGCAGTCTAACAGTGGTTAGCAATCAGCCCCAGCATTTT.

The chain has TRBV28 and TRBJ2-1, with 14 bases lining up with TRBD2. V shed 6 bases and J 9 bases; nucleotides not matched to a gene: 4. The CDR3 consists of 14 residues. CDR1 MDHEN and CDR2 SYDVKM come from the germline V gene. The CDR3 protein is CASRPGLAGAEQFF. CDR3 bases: TGTGCCAGCAGACCGGGACTAGCGGGAGCTGAGCAGTTCTTC.

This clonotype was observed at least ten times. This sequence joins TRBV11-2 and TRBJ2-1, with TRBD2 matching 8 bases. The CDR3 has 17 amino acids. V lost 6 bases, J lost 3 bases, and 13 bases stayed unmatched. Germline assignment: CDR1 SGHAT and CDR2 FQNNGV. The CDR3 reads CASSLLAGTSIYNEQFF. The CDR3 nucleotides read TGTGCCAGCAGTCTCCTCGCCGGGACTAGTATCTACAATGAGCAGTTCTTC.

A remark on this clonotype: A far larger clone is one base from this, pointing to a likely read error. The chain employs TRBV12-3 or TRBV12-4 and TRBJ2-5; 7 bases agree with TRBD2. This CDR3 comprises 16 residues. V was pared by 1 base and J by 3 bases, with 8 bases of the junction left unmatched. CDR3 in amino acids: CASSLVAGRLEETQYF. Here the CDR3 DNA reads TGTGCCAGCAGTTTAGTTGCCGGGAGGCTCGAAGAGACCCAGTACTTC.

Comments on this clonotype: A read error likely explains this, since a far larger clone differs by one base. Here the CDR3 reads CASRQKYSNQPQHF. The CDR3 nucleotides are TGTGCCAGCAGGCAGAAATATAGCAATCAGCCCCAGCATTTT. V and J are TRBV6-4 and TRBJ1-5; the D is unclear. CDR1 MRHNA and CDR2 SNTAGT come from the germline V gene. V lost 6 bases and J 0 bases, leaving 9 bases between the germline ends. This CDR3 has 14 residues.

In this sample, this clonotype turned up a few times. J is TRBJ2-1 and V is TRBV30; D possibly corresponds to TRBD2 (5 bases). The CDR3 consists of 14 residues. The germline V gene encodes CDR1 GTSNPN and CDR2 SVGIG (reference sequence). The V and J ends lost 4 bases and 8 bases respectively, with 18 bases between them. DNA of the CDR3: TGTGCCTGGAACGAGGGCTCGGGTTGGGATGAGCAGTTCTTC. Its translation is CAWNEGSGWDEQFF.

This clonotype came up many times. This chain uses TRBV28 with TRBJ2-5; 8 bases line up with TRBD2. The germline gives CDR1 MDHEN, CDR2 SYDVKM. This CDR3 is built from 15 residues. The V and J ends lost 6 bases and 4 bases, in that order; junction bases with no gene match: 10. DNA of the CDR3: TGTGCCAGCAGCAACGGACTAGCAGGGTTAGAGACCCAGTACTTC. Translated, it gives CASSNGLAGLETQYF.

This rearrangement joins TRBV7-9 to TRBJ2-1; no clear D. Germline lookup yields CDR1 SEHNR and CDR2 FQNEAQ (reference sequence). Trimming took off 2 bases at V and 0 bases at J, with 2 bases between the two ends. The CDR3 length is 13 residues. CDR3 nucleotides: TGTGCCAGCAGCTTAAGCTCCTACAATGAGCAGTTCTTC. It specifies CASSLSSYNEQFF.

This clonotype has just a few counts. This CDR3 is CSVALAGAGWNTGELFF. CDR3 DNA: TGCAGCGTTGCTCTAGCGGGAGCGGGCTGGAACACCGGGGAGCTGTTTTTT. The rearrangement links TRBV29-1 to TRBJ2-2, with 10 bases fitting TRBD2. V lost 4 bases and J lost 1; bases outside the gene matches: 9. This CDR3 has 17 residues. Germline values: CDR1 SQVTM, CDR2 ANQGSEA.

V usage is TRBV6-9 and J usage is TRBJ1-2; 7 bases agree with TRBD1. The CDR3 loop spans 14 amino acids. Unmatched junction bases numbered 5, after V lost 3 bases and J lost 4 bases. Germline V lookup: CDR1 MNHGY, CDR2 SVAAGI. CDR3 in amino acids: CASSYTTGSYGYTF. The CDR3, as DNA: TGTGCCAGCAGTTACACGACAGGGTCCTATGGCTACACCTTC.

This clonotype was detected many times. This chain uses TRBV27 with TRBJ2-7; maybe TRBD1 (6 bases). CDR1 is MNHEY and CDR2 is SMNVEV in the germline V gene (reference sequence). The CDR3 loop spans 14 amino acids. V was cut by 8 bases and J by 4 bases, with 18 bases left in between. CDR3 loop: CASSLGDTRYEQYF. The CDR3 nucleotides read TGTGCCAGCTCCCTCGGGGACACTAGATACGAGCAGTACTTC.